Listed here are 29 T cell receptor beta chains from one sample, sequenced in a study of shared clonotypes between healthy human individuals. Assay: immunoSEQ multiplex PCR; the TCRdb copy retains only in-frame clones and omits some. The sample lists about 640,000 clones, 72% occurring once. The specimen was memory CD4+ T cells sorted from blood. The subset: CD45RA-negative fraction. The receptor source for this set is a young woman in good health.

This sequence joins TRBV7-2 and TRBJ2-1; 7 bases are shared with TRBD2. CDR1 is SGHTA, CDR2 FQGNSA, per germline. V was clipped by 5 bases and J by 5 bases; unmatched bases: 6. The CDR3 is 14 amino acids. The CDR3 spells CASSTRTSNNEQFF. CDR3 nucleotides: TGTGCCAGCAGCACACGGACTAGTAACAATGAGCAGTTCTTC.

V is TRBV28 and J is TRBJ1-2, with 7 nucleotides matching TRBD1. Germline V CDR1 and CDR2: MDHEN, SYDVKM. CDR3 size: 15 residues. V trimming: 6 bases; J trimming: 0 bases; junction bases outside the gene matches: 7. Here the CDR3 reads CASREGGPANYGYTF. The CDR3 DNA is TGTGCCAGCAGGGAAGGGGGCCCTGCTAACTATGGCTACACCTTC.

The chain couples TRBV2 to TRBJ1-1, with D possibly TRBD1 on 5 matching bases. The V gene's germline CDR1 is SNHLY and CDR2 FYNNEI. The V end was cut by 2 bases, the J end by 4 bases, with 11 bases between. The CDR3 consists of 14 residues. The CDR3 reads CASSEQAGGTEAFF. The CDR3 coding sequence is TGTGCCAGCAGTGAACAGGCGGGGGGCACTGAAGCTTTCTTT. Using reference TRBV2 and TRBJ1-1 for the parts outside the CDR3, the full variable domain is EPEVTQTPSHQVTQMGQEVILRCVPISNHLYFYWYRQILGQKVEFLVSFYNNEISEKSEIFDDQFSVERPDGSNFTLKIRSTKLEDSAMYFCASSEQAGGTEAFFGQGTRLTVV.

This rearrangement joins TRBV9 to TRBJ2-7, with D unclear. Looked up from germline, CDR1 is SGDLS and CDR2 is YYNGEE. The CDR3 totals 17 residues. V dropped 1 base and J dropped 5 bases, with 22 bases sitting between them. This CDR3 reads CASSVYGSRSAKDEQYF. The CDR3 region has the DNA TGTGCCAGCAGCGTATACGGGTCGCGGTCGGCCAAGGACGAGCAGTACTTC.

The chain links TRBV7-8 to TRBJ2-7; D gene ambiguous. The CDR3 runs 12 residues. Trimming shortened V by 4 bases and J by 4 bases, and 8 bases separated the two germline ends. CDR1 and CDR2 from the germline V gene are SGHVS and FQNEAQ. CDR3 loop: CASSSQVYEQYF. The CDR3 DNA reads as TGTGCCAGCAGCTCTCAGGTTTACGAGCAGTACTTC. Full variable domain (remainder filled in from reference TRBV7-8 and TRBJ2-7): GAGVSQSPRYKVAKRGQDVALRCDPISGHVSLFWYQQALGQGPEFLTYFQNEAQLDKSGLPSDRFFAERPEGSVSTLKIQRTQQEDSAVYLCASSSQVYEQYFGPGTRLTVT.

This chain links TRBV6-5 with TRBJ1-2; D might be TRBD1 (6 bases). Germline CDR1 reads MNHEY; CDR2 reads SVGAGI. Trimming shortened V by 2 bases and J by 4 bases, and 11 bases separated the two germline ends. The CDR3 consists of 14 residues. The CDR3 protein is CASSYGDTLYGYTF. The CDR3 nucleotides are TGTGCCAGCAGTTACGGGGACACGCTCTATGGCTACACCTTC.

CDR3 DNA sequence: TGTGCCAGCAGCTTCGCGCGGAATGAAAAACTGTTTTTT. Translating it yields CASSFARNEKLFF. J is TRBJ1-4 and V is TRBV5-6; D gene ambiguous. The CDR3 contains 13 residues. V lost 2 bases, J lost 5 bases, and 7 bases lay in between. The germline V gene encodes CDR1 SGHDT and CDR2 YYEEEE.

The genes are TRBV28 and TRBJ2-7; D remains unclear. The germline V gene encodes CDR1 MDHEN and CDR2 SYDVKM. This CDR3 comprises 13 residues. V was clipped by 5 bases and J by 7 bases, with 15 bases between them. CDR3 sequence (DNA): TGTGCCAGCAGTCGTCCGGCCTACCCGGAGCAGTACTTC. Translation: CASSRPAYPEQYF.

This clone was counted between two and nine times. V is TRBV5-8 and J is TRBJ2-2; D possibly corresponds to TRBD2 (6 bases). The CDR3 covers 16 residues. V gave up 3 bases and J gave up 5 bases, with 17 bases separating them. CDR1 SGHTS and CDR2 YDEGEE come from the germline V gene. The CDR3 DNA sequence: TGTGCCAGCAGCTCGCCCGGGGTGGCGGGAACCGGGGAGCTGTTTTTT. It translates to CASSSPGVAGTGELFF.

V usage is TRBV5-1 and J usage is TRBJ1-1; perhaps TRBD1 as D (6 bases). The germline V and J ends were trimmed by 3 bases and 0 bases, with 9 bases remaining between them. CDR3 length: 14 amino acids. CDR1 is SGHRS and CDR2 is YFSETQ in the germline V gene. CDR3 region: CASSSGTMNTEAFF. CDR3 in DNA: TGCGCCAGCAGCTCCGGGACAATGAACACTGAAGCTTTCTTT. The full variable domain, rest sourced from reference TRBV5-1 and TRBJ1-1, is KAGVTQTPRYLIKTRGQQVTLSCSPISGHRSVSWYQQTPGQGLQFLFEYFSETQRNKGNFPGRFSGRQFSNSRSEMNVSTLELGDSALYLCASSSGTMNTEAFFGQGTRLTVV.

Only one count was recorded for this clone. V gene TRBV4-1 combines with J gene TRBJ1-1; D is unresolved. The CDR3 has 13 amino acids. CDR1 is MGHRA, CDR2 YSYEKL, per germline. V shed 4 bases and J shed 5 bases, with 11 bases lying between them. In nucleotides, the CDR3 is TGCGCCAGCAGCCCCGCGGCGGGGACTGAAGCTTTCTTT. It is translated as CASSPAAGTEAFF.

Note on this clone: One end of the junction varies from germline; a read error may be responsible. The chain uses TRBV27 and TRBJ1-4; D ambiguous. Germline V CDR1 and CDR2: MNHEY, SMNVEV (reference sequence). This CDR3 comprises 15 residues. CDR3 loop: CASSLSARPEEKLFF. CDR3 nucleotide sequence: TGTGCCAGCAGTCTATCAGCCAGGCCAGAGGAAAAACTGTTTTTT.

This clone was seen just once. The J gene is TRBJ1-1, the V gene TRBV5-1, with TRBD1 matching 8 bases. CDR3 length: 16 residues. Germline CDR1 SGHRS, CDR2 YFSETQ. V was clipped by 0 bases and J by 1 base; unmatched bases: 5. CDR3 in amino acids: CASSLETGATNTEAFF. For the CDR3, the DNA is TGCGCCAGCAGCTTGGAGACAGGGGCGACGAACACTGAAGCTTTCTTT.

The rearrangement links TRBV21-1 to TRBJ2-4. TRBV21-1 represents a pseudogene. This CDR3 has 13 amino acids. The CDR3 DNA sequence: TGTGCCAGCAGCAATTTAGCCAAAAACATTCAGTACTTC. Its protein product is CASSNLAKNIQYF.

This chain uses TRBV7-9 with TRBJ1-2; D might be TRBD1 (5 bases). This CDR3 spans 14 amino acids. V gave up 5 bases and J gave up 4 bases, with 14 bases separating them. Germline V CDR1 and CDR2: SEHNR, FQNEAQ (reference sequence). This chain's CDR3 is CASSPPGLSYGYTF. In nucleotides, the CDR3 is TGTGCCAGCAGCCCGCCAGGGCTCAGCTATGGCTACACCTTC.

The DNA for the CDR3 is TGTGCCAGCAGTTTTCGGCTAGCGGAATACGAGCAGTACTTC. Encoded protein: CASSFRLAEYEQYF. The chain couples TRBV28 to TRBJ2-7; 7 bases line up with TRBD2. Germline CDR1 MDHEN, CDR2 SYDVKM. The junction had 6 bases not matched to a gene; V was cut back by 3 bases and J by 4 bases. The CDR3 sequence is 14 residues long.

The genes are TRBV6-1 and TRBJ2-1, with 14 positions matching TRBD2. The CDR3 covers 15 residues. Germline lookup yields CDR1 MNHNS and CDR2 SASEGT. Germline trimming cut 6 bases from V and 8 bases from J; bases unmatched to any gene: 6. The CDR3 DNA follows: TGTGCCAGCAGCGGGACTAGCGGGAGAGCGGATGAGCAGTTCTTC. It translates to CASSGTSGRADEQFF.

Remarks on this clone: A read error may produce the germline difference seen at one junction end. This sequence joins TRBV4-1 and TRBJ2-7; 7 positions match TRBD2. This CDR3 comprises 14 residues. Germline V CDR1 and CDR2: MGHRA, YSYEKL. CDR3 sequence: CASSRRLASDEQYF. CDR3 bases: TGCGCCAGCAGCCGAAGACTAGCCTCCGACGAGCAGTACTTC.

This clone showed up just a few times. Other DNA sequences in this sample translate to the same CDR3. This rearrangement joins TRBV5-1 to TRBJ2-1; D may be TRBD1 (6 bases). This CDR3 comprises 15 residues. CDR1 SGHRS and CDR2 YFSETQ come from the germline V gene. V lost 4 bases, J lost 0 bases, and 11 bases lay in between. The CDR3 DNA reads as TGCGCCAGCAGCCGGGACACGCTCTCCTACAATGAGCAGTTCTTC. Translated: CASSRDTLSYNEQFF.

This clone was counted between two and nine times. This chain joins TRBV7-6 and TRBJ2-5; tentatively, D is TRBD2 (6 bases). CDR3 size: 14 residues. V lost 0 bases and J 6 bases, leaving 11 bases between the germline ends. Germline V gene sequence: CDR1 SGHVS, CDR2 FNYEAQ. The CDR3 is CASSLAAGRQTQYF. The CDR3 DNA sequence: TGTGCCAGCAGCTTAGCGGCGGGACGGCAGACCCAGTACTTC.

This chain joins TRBV5-1 and TRBJ2-3; 8 positions match TRBD2. There are 17 residues in the CDR3. Germline CDR1 and CDR2: SGHRS and YFSETQ. J lost 3 bases, V lost 1 base, and 10 bases had no gene match. The chain's CDR3 is CASSLIVSGSGTDTQYF. CDR3 nucleotide sequence: TGCGCCAGCAGCTTGATTGTGAGCGGGAGTGGGACAGATACGCAGTATTTT.

The chain recombines TRBV4-1 with TRBJ1-1; 8 bases align to TRBD1. Germline CDR1 is MGHRA and CDR2 is YSYEKL. This CDR3 is 14 amino acids long. The trim removed 4 bases at V and 11 bases at J, leaving 12 bases unmatched. CDR3 sequence reads: CASSPDRGTWGAFF. For the CDR3, the DNA is TGCGCCAGCAGCCCCGACAGGGGAACCTGGGGGGCTTTCTTT.

The sample holds one count of this clone. The V call is TRBV5-4, the J call TRBJ2-3; TRBD2 matches at 8 bases. The CDR3 runs to 16 residues. V lost 0 bases to trimming and J lost 0 bases; unmatched junction nucleotides: 3. The germline V gene has CDR1 SGHNT and CDR2 YYREEE (reference sequence). The CDR3 sequence is CASSLGTSRSTDTQYF. The CDR3 DNA follows: TGTGCCAGCAGCTTGGGGACTAGCAGAAGCACAGATACGCAGTATTTT.

The table lists this clone with a few counts. CDR3 bases: TGTGCCACCAGCAGACAGGGTCTTGCTGGAAACACCATATATTTT. Its translation is CATSRQGLAGNTIYF. V and J are TRBV15 and TRBJ1-3; D is perhaps TRBD1 (5 bases). The V end was cut by 2 bases, the J end by 2 bases, with 10 bases between. CDR3 length: 15 residues. Germline-derived CDR1 and CDR2 are LNHNV and YYDKDF (reference sequence).

V and J are TRBV30 and TRBJ1-5, with D perhaps TRBD1 (6 bases). CDR1 is GTSNPN and CDR2 is SVGIG in the germline V gene (reference sequence). The CDR3 runs to 14 residues. Trimming took 1 base from V and 3 from J, leaving 10 bases between them. This CDR3 is CAWSAGTTNQPQHF. The CDR3 DNA follows: TGTGCCTGGAGTGCTGGGACAACCAATCAGCCCCAGCATTTT.

The rearrangement joins TRBV7-9 to TRBJ2-1; D is ambiguous. This CDR3 is 16 amino acids long. The V gene lost 5 bases and the J gene lost 1 base, with 15 bases spanning the gap. Germline-derived CDR1 and CDR2 are SEHNR and FQNEAQ (reference sequence). The CDR3 DNA sequence: TGTGCCAGCAGCCCCAATAAGGACCTTTCCTACAATGAGCAGTTCTTC. Its protein product is CASSPNKDLSYNEQFF.

J is TRBJ2-1 and V is TRBV2, with a possible D match to TRBD2 (6 bases). Germline lookup yields CDR1 SNHLY and CDR2 FYNNEI. V lost 7 bases and J lost 1, with 8 bases in between. The CDR3 totals 13 residues. CDR3 bases: TGTGCCAGCAATAGCGGTTCCTACAATGAGCAGTTCTTC. Translated, it gives CASNSGSYNEQFF.

This chain links TRBV18 with TRBJ2-3; D perhaps matches TRBD1 (6 bases). Germline CDR1 KGHSH, CDR2 LQKENI. The CDR3 is 14 amino acids. The V end lost 5 bases, the J end lost 5 bases, and 14 bases lay between the germline ends. In DNA form, the CDR3 reads TGTGCCAGCTCAGTGACAGGCGCCATAGATACGCAGTATTTT. This codes for CASSVTGAIDTQYF.

This clone was recorded many times. The chain is built from TRBV4-1 and TRBJ1-2; maybe TRBD1 (6 bases). Germline CDR1 reads MGHRA; CDR2 reads YSYEKL. Trimming cost V 3 bases and J 7 bases, with 24 bases left between them. The CDR3 loop spans 17 amino acids. The CDR3, as DNA: TGCGCCAGCAGCCATGGAAACTACAGGGTTTTAATGCGTGGCTACACCTTC. Amino acid sequence: CASSHGNYRVLMRGYTF.